These T cell receptor beta chains were read from a single sample in a study of blood T cell repertoires in COVID-19. Assay used: immunoSEQ multiplex PCR; TCRdb lists only in-frame clones, some missing. This sample carries about 82,000 clones, roughly 80% of them seen once, and the ten largest clones take around 11%. Sequencing used peripheral blood. Every receptor here comes from a woman in her 40s with active or convalescent COVID-19. Each CDR3 is given with its conserved first and last residue. D genes are given only for firm matches. Only part of the rows carry a size: once, few, many, or a class if the clone is expanded.

-	-	TRBV7-3	TRBJ2-3	TGTGCCAGCAGCTTAGGGCCGCCGGGGGTGGGCACAGATACGCAGTATTTT	CASSLGPPGVGTDTQYF
-	-	TRBV7-2	TRBJ2-1	TGTGCCAGCAGCTTTTCGGGTGAGCAGTTCTTC	CASSFSGEQFF
-	TRBD2	TRBV7-3	TRBJ2-1	TGTGCCAGCAGCTCACCGGGACTAGCAGACAATGAGCAGTTCTTC	CASSSPGLADNEQFF
-	TRBD1	TRBV5-1	TRBJ2-2	TGCGCCAGCAGCCGGACAGGGTCGACCGGGGAGCTGTTTTTT	CASSRTGSTGELFF
-	-	TRBV4-3	TRBJ2-6	TGCGCCAGCAGCCAAGATTGGCGGGGTGGAGGTGGGGCCAACGTCCTGACTTTC	CASSQDWRGGGGANVLTF
-	TRBD1	TRBV6-2/TRBV6-3	TRBJ2-7	TGTGCCAGCAGTTTCCTACAGGGGGCCTCCTACGAGCAGTACTTC	CASSFLQGASYEQYF
-	-	TRBV7-3	TRBJ2-1	TGTGCCAGCAGCTCCGGACAGTCGGGCGATGAGCAGTTCTTC	CASSSGQSGDEQFF
-	-	TRBV28	TRBJ1-6	TGTGCCAGCAGTTCCGCGGACAGAAGGGGATATAATTCACCCCTCCACTTT	CASSSADRRGYNSPLHF
medium-sized	-	TRBV4-3	TRBJ1-2	TGCGCCAGCAGCCAAGAAGGCGGACAGCCAAGCTATGGCTACACCTTC	CASSQEGGQPSYGYTF
-	-	TRBV10-3	TRBJ2-1	TGTGCCATCAGTGACACGAGAAATGAGCAGTTCTTC	CAISDTRNEQFF
-	TRBD1	TRBV13	TRBJ2-3	TGTGCCAGCAGCTTAGGGGGACAGGGTACAGATACGCAGTATTTT	CASSLGGQGTDTQYF
-	-	TRBV19	TRBJ2-5	TGTGCCAGTAGTATAGAAAGGGGAAGGCAAGAGACCCAGTACTTC	CASSIERGRQETQYF
-	-	TRBV18	TRBJ2-7	TGTGCCAGCTCAATGGACTTATCCTACGAGCAGTACTTC	CASSMDLSYEQYF
once	-	TRBV5-1	TRBJ1-3	TGCGCCAGCAGCTTGGCCGGGGGTACTGGAAACACCATATATTTT	CASSLAGGTGNTIYF
-	TRBD1	TRBV29-1	TRBJ2-7	TGCAGCGTAGTGGGACAGATCAGCTCCTACGAGCAGTACTTC	CSVVGQISSYEQYF
-	TRBD2	TRBV11-2	TRBJ2-2	TGTGCCAGCCAGGGAAGCGGGGGGTTTTCCGGGGAGCTGTTTTTT	CASQGSGGFSGELFF
-	TRBD1	TRBV9	TRBJ2-3	TGTGCCAGCAGCGGGCCGACCACAGGGGGCGCATCAGACACAGATACGCAGTATTTT	CASSGPTTGGASDTDTQYF
-	-	TRBV6-2/TRBV6-3	TRBJ2-1	TGTGCCAGCAGTTATACCCGCGGACGGGGAAAATACAATGAGCAGTTCTTC	CASSYTRGRGKYNEQFF
-	-	TRBV3-1/TRBV3-2	TRBJ2-3	TGTGCCAGCAGCTCCACGGGACTCCAGTATTTT	CASSSTGLQYF
-	-	TRBV19	TRBJ2-7	TGTGCCAGTAGTGTGGGCCAGCTGAGCTCCTACGAGCAGTACTTC	CASSVGQLSSYEQYF
-	-	TRBV7-2	TRBJ1-1	TGTGCCAGCAGCTTAACTCTCACGAACACTGAAGCTTTCTTT	CASSLTLTNTEAFF
-	-	TRBV4-2	TRBJ1-5	TGTGCCAGCAGCCAAGAGGGGGCTAGCAATCAGCCCCAGCATTTT	CASSQEGASNQPQHF
-	-	TRBV28	TRBJ1-2	TGTGCCAGCAGTTTATTTGTACAGGGCGGCTATGGCTACACCTTC	CASSLFVQGGYGYTF
once	TRBD2	TRBV11-2	TRBJ2-7	TGTGCCAGCAGCCCGCGGGCTAGCGGAGATTACGAGCAGTACTTC	CASSPRASGDYEQYF
-	TRBD1	TRBV4-1	TRBJ1-4	TGCGCCAGCAGCGACCGGGACAGGTCTAATGAAAAACTGTTTTTT	CASSDRDRSNEKLFF
once	TRBD2	TRBV7-3	TRBJ2-3	TGTGCCAGCAGCTCAGGGGGACTAGCGGGTGGACTAGATACGCAGTATTTT	CASSSGGLAGGLDTQYF
-	-	TRBV2	TRBJ2-1	TGTGCCAGCAGTGAGTCGAGCGGGTACAATGAGCAGTTCTTC	CASSESSGYNEQFF
-	-	TRBV24-1	TRBJ1-2	TGTGCCACCAGTGGACAGGATCTAGTAGGAGGCTATGGCTACACCTTC	CATSGQDLVGGYGYTF
-	-	TRBV2	TRBJ2-3	TGTGCCAGCAGGGGGGCCCCAGATACGCAGTATTTT	CASRGAPDTQYF
-	-	TRBV12-3/TRBV12-4	TRBJ1-5	TGTGCCAGCAGGGCCCCCATGGATCAGCCCCAGCATTTT	CASRAPMDQPQHF
-	TRBD1	TRBV5-8	TRBJ2-7	TGTGCCAGCAGCCCGGGCAGACAGGGCTACGAGCAGTACTTC	CASSPGRQGYEQYF
-	TRBD1	TRBV10-3	TRBJ2-5	TGTGCCGTCCAGACAGGGGATCAGGAGACCCAGTACTTC	CAVQTGDQETQYF
-	TRBD1	TRBV10-3	TRBJ1-1	TGTGCCACCGCCACCCCACAGGGGTGGGCTTTCTTT	CATATPQGWAFF
-	TRBD1	TRBV5-3	TRBJ1-6	TGTGCCAGAAGCACCGGGACAGGGGAAGAACCCTCCTATAATTCACCCCTCCACTTT	CARSTGTGEEPSYNSPLHF
-	TRBD1	TRBV10-3	TRBJ1-1	TGTGCCACTCGACACCAGACAGGGACCGACACTGAAGCTTTCTTT	CATRHQTGTDTEAFF
-	-	TRBV5-1	TRBJ1-3	TGCGCCAGCAGACACACCGCAGGTTCCTCTGGAAACACCATATATTTT	CASRHTAGSSGNTIYF
-	-	TRBV15	TRBJ2-3	TGTGCCACCAGATCAAGCCTTAGCACAGATACGCAGTATTTT	CATRSSLSTDTQYF
-	TRBD1	TRBV7-9	TRBJ2-2	TGTGCCAGCAGCTTCACCCTTGGGACAGGGGGGACCGGGGAGCTGTTTTTT	CASSFTLGTGGTGELFF
few	TRBD2	TRBV27	TRBJ2-1	TGTGCCAGCAGTCCCGGACTAGCGTCCACCTACAATGAGCAGTTCTTC	CASSPGLASTYNEQFF
-	-	TRBV11-2	TRBJ1-2	TGTGCCAGCAGCTTAGCACGGGACTATGGCTACACCTTC	CASSLARDYGYTF
-	-	TRBV13	TRBJ1-2	TGTGCCAGCAGCTTATGGGCGAGTTATGGCTACACCTTC	CASSLWASYGYTF
-	-	TRBV4-3	TRBJ2-2	TGCGCCAGCGCCCCAAGTGGCAGCACCGGGGAGCTGTTTTTT	CASAPSGSTGELFF
-	TRBD1	TRBV30	TRBJ1-2	TGTGCCTCTAGGGGGAGCAGGGGGCTGTATGGCTACACCTTC	CASRGSRGLYGYTF
-	-	TRBV12-2	TRBJ1-5	TGTGCAAGTCGCTTAGTTGGCAGGGGGCACTATAGCAATCAGCCCCAGCATTTT	CASRLVGRGHYSNQPQHF
-	-	TRBV12-3/TRBV12-4	TRBJ1-1	TGTGCCAGCAGTAAAACGAGTGGCACTGAAGCTTTCTTT	CASSKTSGTEAFF
-	TRBD2	TRBV6-5	TRBJ2-7	TGTGCCAGCAGTTACCGACGGGGGGACTACGAGCAGTACTTC	CASSYRRGDYEQYF